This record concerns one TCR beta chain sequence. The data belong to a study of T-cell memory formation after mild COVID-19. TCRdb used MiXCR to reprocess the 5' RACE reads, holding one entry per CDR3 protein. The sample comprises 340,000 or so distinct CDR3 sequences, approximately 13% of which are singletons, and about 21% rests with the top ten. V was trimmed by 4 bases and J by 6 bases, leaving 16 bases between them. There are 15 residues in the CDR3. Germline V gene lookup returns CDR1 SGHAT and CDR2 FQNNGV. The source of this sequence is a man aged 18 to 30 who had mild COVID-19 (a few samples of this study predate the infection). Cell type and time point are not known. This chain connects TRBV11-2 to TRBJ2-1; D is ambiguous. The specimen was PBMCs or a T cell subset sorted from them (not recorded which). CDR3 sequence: CASSSPGGSGNEQFF. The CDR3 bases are TGTGCCAGCAGCTCCCCGGGTGGGTCGGGCAATGAGCAGTTCTTC.